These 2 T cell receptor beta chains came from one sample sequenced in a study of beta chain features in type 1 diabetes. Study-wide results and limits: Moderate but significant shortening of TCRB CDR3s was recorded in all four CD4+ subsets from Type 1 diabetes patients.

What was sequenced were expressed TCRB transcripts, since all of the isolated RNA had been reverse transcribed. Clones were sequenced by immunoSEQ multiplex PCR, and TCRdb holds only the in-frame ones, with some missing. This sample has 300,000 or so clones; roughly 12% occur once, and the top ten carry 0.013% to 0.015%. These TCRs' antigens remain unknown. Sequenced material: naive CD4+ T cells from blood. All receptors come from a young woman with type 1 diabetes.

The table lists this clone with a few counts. DNA for the CDR3: TGTGCCAGCAGCGGGGGGACAGGGATCTATGGCTACACCTTC. It translates to CASSGGTGIYGYTF. The V gene is TRBV7-9, the J gene TRBJ1-2; TRBD1 matches 9 bases. CDR1 and CDR2 from the germline V gene are SEHNR and FQNEAQ (reference sequence). V gave up 5 bases and J gave up 4 bases; unmatched junction bases: 5. The CDR3 has 14 residues.

The CDR3 region has the DNA TGTGCCAGCAGCTTAGGGACAGGGCAAGGCTACACCTTC. This codes for CASSLGTGQGYTF. The rearrangement uses TRBV7-9 and TRBJ1-2; 8 bases are shared with TRBD1. The germline gives CDR1 SEHNR, CDR2 FQNEAQ (reference sequence). The CDR3 covers 13 residues. With V trimmed by 1 base and J by 8 bases, 3 bases remained unmatched.